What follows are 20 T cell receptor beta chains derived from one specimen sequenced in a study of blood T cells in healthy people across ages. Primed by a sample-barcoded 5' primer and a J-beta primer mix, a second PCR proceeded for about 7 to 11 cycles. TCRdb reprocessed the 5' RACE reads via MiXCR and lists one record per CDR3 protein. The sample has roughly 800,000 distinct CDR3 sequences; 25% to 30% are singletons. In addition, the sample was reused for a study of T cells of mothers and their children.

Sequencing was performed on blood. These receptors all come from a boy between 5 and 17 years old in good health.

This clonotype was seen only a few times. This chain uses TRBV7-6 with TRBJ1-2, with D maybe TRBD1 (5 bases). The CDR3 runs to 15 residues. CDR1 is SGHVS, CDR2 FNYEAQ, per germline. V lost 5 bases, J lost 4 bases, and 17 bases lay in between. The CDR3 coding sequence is TGTGCCAGCAGCCCGAGGGGTAGCACAGTCTATGGCTACACCTTC. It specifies CASSPRGSTVYGYTF.

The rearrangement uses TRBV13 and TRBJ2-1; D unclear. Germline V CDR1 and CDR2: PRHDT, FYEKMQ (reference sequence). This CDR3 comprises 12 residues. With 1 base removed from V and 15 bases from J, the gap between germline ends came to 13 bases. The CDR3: CASSLEAPQAFF. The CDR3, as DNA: TGTGCCAGCAGCTTAGAAGCCCCTCAGGCGTTCTTC.

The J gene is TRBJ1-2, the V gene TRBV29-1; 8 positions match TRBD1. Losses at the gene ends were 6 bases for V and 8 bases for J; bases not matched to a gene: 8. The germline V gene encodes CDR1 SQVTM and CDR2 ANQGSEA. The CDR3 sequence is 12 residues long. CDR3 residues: CSVRQGSRGYTF. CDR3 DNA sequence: TGCAGCGTCCGACAGGGGTCGCGCGGCTACACCTTC.

The DNA for the CDR3 is TGCAGTGCCGTAGGGTCACACACAGATACGCAGTATTTT. This gives the protein CSAVGSHTDTQYF. V is TRBV20-1 and J is TRBJ2-3; D remains unclear. The V gene's germline CDR1 is DFQATT and CDR2 SNEGSKA (reference sequence). The V gene lost 6 bases and the J gene lost 2 bases, with 12 bases spanning the gap. The CDR3 is 13 residues long.

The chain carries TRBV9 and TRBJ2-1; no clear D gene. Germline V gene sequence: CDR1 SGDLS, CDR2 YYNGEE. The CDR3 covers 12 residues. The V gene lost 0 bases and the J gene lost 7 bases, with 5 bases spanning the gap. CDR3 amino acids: CASSVAVNEQFF. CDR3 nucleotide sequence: TGTGCCAGCAGCGTAGCGGTGAATGAGCAGTTCTTC.

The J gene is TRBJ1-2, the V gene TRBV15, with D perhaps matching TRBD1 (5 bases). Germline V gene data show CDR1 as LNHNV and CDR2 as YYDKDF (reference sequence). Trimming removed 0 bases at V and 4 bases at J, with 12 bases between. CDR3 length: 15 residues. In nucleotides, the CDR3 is TGTGCCACCAGCAGAGATCGAGGGGACTCCTATGGCTACACCTTC. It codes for CATSRDRGDSYGYTF. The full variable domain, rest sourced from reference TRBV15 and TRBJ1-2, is DAMVIQNPRYQVTQFGKPVTLSCSQTLNHNVMYWYQQKSSQAPKLLFHYYDKDFNNEADTPDNFQSRRPNTSFCFLDIRSPGLGDTAMYLCATSRDRGDSYGYTFGSGTRLTVV.

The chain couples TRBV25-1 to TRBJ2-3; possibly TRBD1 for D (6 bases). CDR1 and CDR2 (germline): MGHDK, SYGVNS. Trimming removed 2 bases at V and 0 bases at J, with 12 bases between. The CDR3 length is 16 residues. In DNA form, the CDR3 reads TGTGCCAGCAGTGAACCACAGGGTACTAGCACAGATACGCAGTATTTT. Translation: CASSEPQGTSTDTQYF.

The CDR3 spells CASSQGPGRSGNTIYF. The CDR3 bases are TGCGCCAGCAGCCAAGGGCCCGGTCGATCTGGAAACACCATATATTTT. The chain joins TRBV4-1 to TRBJ1-3; D unclear. Germline values: CDR1 MGHRA, CDR2 YSYEKL. The CDR3 loop spans 16 amino acids. Trimming shortened V by 1 base and J by 1 base, and 11 bases separated the two germline ends.

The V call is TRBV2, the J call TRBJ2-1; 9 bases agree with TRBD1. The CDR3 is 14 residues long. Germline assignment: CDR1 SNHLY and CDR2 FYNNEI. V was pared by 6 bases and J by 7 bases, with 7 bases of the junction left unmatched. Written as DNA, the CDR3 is TGTGCCAGCAGCACCCGGACAGGGGCGAATGAGCAGTTCTTC. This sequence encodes CASSTRTGANEQFF.

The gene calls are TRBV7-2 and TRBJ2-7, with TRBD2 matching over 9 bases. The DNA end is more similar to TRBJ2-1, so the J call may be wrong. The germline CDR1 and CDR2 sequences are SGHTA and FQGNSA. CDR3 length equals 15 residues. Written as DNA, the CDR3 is TGTGCCAGCAGCTTTAGCGGGGGAGGGCGCAATGAGCAGTTCTTC. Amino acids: CASSFSGGGRNEQFF.

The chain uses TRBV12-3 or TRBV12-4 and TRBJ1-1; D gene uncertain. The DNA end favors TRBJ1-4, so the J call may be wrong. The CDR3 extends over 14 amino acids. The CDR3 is CASSSAGPMGKLFF. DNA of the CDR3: TGTGCCAGCAGTTCCGCGGGCCCCATGGGAAAACTGTTTTTT.

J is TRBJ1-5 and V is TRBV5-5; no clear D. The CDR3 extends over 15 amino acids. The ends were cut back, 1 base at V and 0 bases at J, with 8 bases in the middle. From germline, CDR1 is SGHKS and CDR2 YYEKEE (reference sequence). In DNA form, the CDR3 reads TGTGCCAGCAGCTTGCTTGGGTTTAGCAATCAGCCCCAGCATTTT. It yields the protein CASSLLGFSNQPQHF.

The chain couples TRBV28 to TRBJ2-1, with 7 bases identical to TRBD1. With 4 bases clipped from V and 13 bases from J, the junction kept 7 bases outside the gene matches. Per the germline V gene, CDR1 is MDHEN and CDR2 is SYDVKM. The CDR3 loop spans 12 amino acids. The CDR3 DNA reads TGTGCCAGCAGTTCCCAGGGGGTAGTACAGTTCTTC. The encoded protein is CASSSQGVVQFF.

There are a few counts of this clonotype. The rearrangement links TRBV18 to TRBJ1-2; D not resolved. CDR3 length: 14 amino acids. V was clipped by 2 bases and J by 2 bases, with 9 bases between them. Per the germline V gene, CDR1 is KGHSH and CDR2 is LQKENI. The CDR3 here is CASSPAQMNYGYTF. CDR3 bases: TGTGCCAGCTCACCAGCACAGATGAACTATGGCTACACCTTC.

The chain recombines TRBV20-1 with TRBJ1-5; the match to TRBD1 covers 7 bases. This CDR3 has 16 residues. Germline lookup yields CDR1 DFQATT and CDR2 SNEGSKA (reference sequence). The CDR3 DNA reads TGCAGGCCGGGCCAGGGACAGATCAATAGCAATCAGCCCCAGCATTTT. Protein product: CRPGQGQINSNQPQHF.

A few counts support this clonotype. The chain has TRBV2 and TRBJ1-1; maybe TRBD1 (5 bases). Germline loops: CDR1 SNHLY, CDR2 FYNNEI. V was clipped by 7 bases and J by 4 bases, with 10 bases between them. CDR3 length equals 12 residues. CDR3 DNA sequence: TGTGCCAGCATGAAAGGGGCCACTGAAGCTTTCTTT. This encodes CASMKGATEAFF. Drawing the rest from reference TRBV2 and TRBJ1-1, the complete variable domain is EPEVTQTPSHQVTQMGQEVILRCVPISNHLYFYWYRQILGQKVEFLVSFYNNEISEKSEIFDDQFSVERPDGSNFTLKIRSTKLEDSAMYFCASMKGATEAFFGQGTRLTVV.

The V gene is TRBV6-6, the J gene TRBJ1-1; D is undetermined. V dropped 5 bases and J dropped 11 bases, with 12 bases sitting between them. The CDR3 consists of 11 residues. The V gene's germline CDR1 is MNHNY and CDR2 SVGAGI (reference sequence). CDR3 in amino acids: CASSTLNGAFF. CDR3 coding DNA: TGTGCCAGCAGTACACTAAACGGGGCTTTCTTT.

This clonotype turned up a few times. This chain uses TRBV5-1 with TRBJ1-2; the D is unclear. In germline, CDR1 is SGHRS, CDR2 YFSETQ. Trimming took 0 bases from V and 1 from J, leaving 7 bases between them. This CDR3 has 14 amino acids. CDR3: CASSLDGVNYGYTF. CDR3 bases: TGCGCCAGCAGCTTGGATGGGGTTAACTATGGCTACACCTTC.

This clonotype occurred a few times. CDR3 region: CASSTREGISYEQYF. CDR3 nucleotide sequence: TGTGCCAGCAGTACCAGGGAGGGGATCTCCTACGAGCAGTACTTC. The gene calls are TRBV12-3 or TRBV12-4 and TRBJ2-7; TRBD2 matches at 7 bases. The CDR3 totals 15 residues. With 5 bases clipped from V and 0 bases from J, the junction kept 7 bases outside the gene matches.

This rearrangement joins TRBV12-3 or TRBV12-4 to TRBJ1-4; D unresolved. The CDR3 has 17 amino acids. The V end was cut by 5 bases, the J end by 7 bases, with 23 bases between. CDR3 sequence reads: CASSLSGSPGKSEKLFF. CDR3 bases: TGTGCCAGCAGTCTCTCCGGGAGTCCGGGGAAGAGTGAAAAACTGTTTTTT.